Below, 25 T cell receptor beta chains from the same sample are listed, as sequenced in a study of cytomegalovirus exposure and HLA in healthy donors. This PCR relied on a set of 60 Vbeta primers and 13 Jbeta primers. Clones were read by immunoSEQ multiplex PCR, and TCRdb kept only the in-frame ones, dropping some. The table has about 43,000 clones, 51% seen once. The specimen sequenced was PBMCs. The receptors originated from a man aged 55 to 70 in good health and CMV-seronegative.

The chain carries TRBV5-1 and TRBJ2-2, with 9 bases fitting TRBD2. CDR1 and CDR2 from the germline V gene are SGHRS and YFSETQ. With V trimmed by 0 bases and J by 1 base, 4 bases remained unmatched. This CDR3 has 17 residues. DNA for the CDR3: TGCGCCAGCAGCTTGGGGCAACTAGCGGGGAACACCGGGGAGCTGTTTTTT. Protein product: CASSLGQLAGNTGELFF.

A word on this clone: The same CDR3 is also encoded by other DNA sequences in this sample. This rearrangement joins TRBV28 to TRBJ2-7; D gene ambiguous. Trimming stripped 5 bases from V and 0 bases from J, with 5 bases between. CDR3 size: 12 residues. CDR1 and CDR2 (germline): MDHEN, SYDVKM. CDR3 nucleotide sequence: TGTGCCAGCAGTCTCAGCTCCTACGAGCAGTACTTC. Amino acid sequence: CASSLSSYEQYF. The full variable domain, rest sourced from reference TRBV28 and TRBJ2-7, is DVKVTQSSRYLVKRTGEKVFLECVQDMDHENMFWYRQDPGLGLRLIYFSYDVKMKEKGDIPEGYSVSREKKERFSLILESASTNQTSMYLCASSLSSYEQYFGPGTRLTVT.

V is TRBV11-2 and J is TRBJ2-7; D perhaps matches TRBD2 (5 bases). Germline V gives CDR1 SGHAT, CDR2 FQNNGV. V was cut by 6 bases and J by 0 bases, with 12 bases left in between. The length of the CDR3 is 14 residues. CDR3 sequence reads: CASSGQRSSYEQYF. The CDR3 DNA is TGTGCCAGCAGTGGGCAGCGGAGCTCCTACGAGCAGTACTTC.

The chain has TRBV18 and TRBJ2-7; TRBD1 matches 9 bases. Per germline, CDR1 KGHSH and CDR2 LQKENI. V shed 3 bases and J 9 bases; nucleotides not matched to a gene: 0. CDR3 size: 11 residues. Written as DNA, the CDR3 is TGTGCCAGCTCACCGGACAGGGGGCAGTACTTC. Translating gives CASSPDRGQYF.

The rearrangement links TRBV5-6 to TRBJ1-2; D gene unclear. Per germline, CDR1 SGHDT and CDR2 YYEEEE. V was cut by 0 bases and J by 0 bases, with 12 bases left in between. The CDR3 has 16 residues. CDR3 loop: CASSLVGTTANYGYTF. The CDR3 bases are TGTGCCAGCAGCTTGGTCGGCACAACAGCTAACTATGGCTACACCTTC.

The J gene is TRBJ1-2, the V gene TRBV28, with 8 bases identical to TRBD1. Germline V gene lookup returns CDR1 MDHEN and CDR2 SYDVKM. The V segment lost 8 bases and the J segment 3 bases; nucleotides outside the gene matches: 5. This CDR3 comprises 13 residues. CDR3 region: CASQGQGDYGYTF. In nucleotides, the CDR3 is TGTGCCAGCCAAGGACAGGGCGACTATGGCTACACCTTC.

The chain carries TRBV5-1 and TRBJ2-7; the match to TRBD2 covers 11 bases. The CDR3 is made up of 16 amino acids. Trimming took 0 bases from V and 0 from J; bases not matched to a gene: 2. Germline V CDR1 and CDR2: SGHRS, YFSETQ. The CDR3 region has the DNA TGCGCCAGCAGCTTGGGAGGGACTAGCGGCTCCTACGAGCAGTACTTC. Translation gives CASSLGGTSGSYEQYF. Full variable domain (rest looked up from reference TRBV5-1 and TRBJ2-7): KAGVTQTPRYLIKTRGQQVTLSCSPISGHRSVSWYQQTPGQGLQFLFEYFSETQRNKGNFPGRFSGRQFSNSRSEMNVSTLELGDSALYLCASSLGGTSGSYEQYFGPGTRLTVT.

V is TRBV6-1 and J is TRBJ1-2; 9 positions match TRBD1. V trimming: 10 bases; J trimming: 4 bases; junction bases outside the gene matches: 13. CDR3 size: 15 residues. Germline CDR1 MNHNS, CDR2 SASEGT. The CDR3 protein is CATLFRDRAVYGYTF. The CDR3 DNA reads TGTGCCACCCTCTTCCGGGACAGGGCCGTCTATGGCTACACCTTC.

V and J are TRBV6-4 and TRBJ2-3, with a weak D call TRBD1 (5 bases). Germline values: CDR1 MRHNA, CDR2 SNTAGT. Trimming left V 5 bases short and J 5 bases short, with 17 bases between. The CDR3 contains 15 residues. The CDR3 region is CASSLTANRLDTQYF. The CDR3 DNA is TGTGCCAGCAGTTTGACAGCGAACCGCTTAGATACGCAGTATTTT.

The chain uses TRBV7-2 and TRBJ1-2; the match to TRBD1 covers 8 bases. This CDR3 has 15 amino acids. CDR1 SGHTA and CDR2 FQGNSA come from the germline V gene. V gave up 6 bases and J gave up 4 bases; unmatched junction bases: 10. In DNA form, the CDR3 reads TGTGCCAGCAGTCCAGGACAGGGCAGGGGCTATGGCTACACCTTC. Protein sequence: CASSPGQGRGYGYTF.

The V and J genes are TRBV7-2 and TRBJ2-5; TRBD2 matches 7 bases. From germline, CDR1 is SGHTA and CDR2 FQGNSA. J lost 5 bases, V lost 7 bases, and 13 bases had no gene match. There are 15 residues in the CDR3. The CDR3: CASTSDRLSGETQYF. The CDR3 DNA is TGTGCCAGCACCTCCGACAGACTTAGCGGGGAGACCCAGTACTTC. Complete variable domain (other parts from reference TRBV7-2 and TRBJ2-5): GAGVSQSPSNKVTEKGKDVELRCDPISGHTALYWYRQSLGQGLEFLIYFQGNSAPDKSGLPSDRFSAERTGGSVSTLTIQRTQQEDSAVYLCASTSDRLSGETQYFGPGTRLLVL.

Comments on this clone: At one end the junction does not follow the germline gene, possibly because of a read error. This chain uses TRBV2 with TRBJ2-5, with D uncertain. Germline V gene lookup returns CDR1 SNHLY and CDR2 FYNNEI. The length of the CDR3 is 11 residues. The CDR3 protein is CASIYEEAQYF. The CDR3 DNA follows: TGTGCCAGCATCTATGAAGAGGCCCAGTACTTC.

This clone has only a few counts. CDR3 in amino acids: CSGVVGGSGELFF. For the CDR3, the DNA is TGCAGCGGGGTAGTAGGGGGATCCGGGGAGCTGTTTTTT. This sequence joins TRBV29-1 and TRBJ2-2, with TRBD1 as a possible D gene (6 bases). The length of the CDR3 is 13 residues. From germline, CDR1 is SQVTM and CDR2 ANQGSEA. The germline V and J ends were trimmed by 7 bases and 6 bases, with 15 bases remaining between them.

The chain carries TRBV30 and TRBJ1-6; D not certain. The CDR3 loop spans 20 amino acids. The V gene lost 1 base and the J gene lost 0 bases, with 22 bases spanning the gap. Germline CDR1 GTSNPN, CDR2 SVGIG (reference sequence). CDR3 residues: CAWSGLRSFPRSSYNSPLHF. The CDR3 DNA reads as TGTGCCTGGAGTGGGCTCCGGTCTTTTCCGAGGAGCTCCTATAATTCACCCCTCCACTTT.

This clone was seen once. The J gene is TRBJ2-3, the V gene TRBV7-6; D is unclear. Germline V gene sequence: CDR1 SGHVS, CDR2 FNYEAQ. The CDR3 has 14 amino acids. The ends were cut back, 2 bases at V and 5 bases at J, with 11 bases in the middle. DNA of the CDR3: TGTGCCAGCAGCTTATCTGGCGGCGAAGATACGCAGTATTTT. Its protein is CASSLSGGEDTQYF.

The chain carries TRBV7-2 and TRBJ2-1, with 11 bases identical to TRBD2. Germline V gene sequence: CDR1 SGHTA, CDR2 FQGNSA. J gave up 7 bases and V 7 bases, and 9 bases lay outside the gene matches. The CDR3 runs to 15 residues. The CDR3 coding sequence is TGTGCCAGCATACATAGCGGGAGGGAAAGGAATGAGCAGTTCTTC. It specifies CASIHSGRERNEQFF.

This clone was counted once. The J gene is TRBJ1-2, the V gene TRBV19; D is unclear. This CDR3 is 12 amino acids long. Germline lookup yields CDR1 LNHDA and CDR2 SQIVND (reference sequence). Trimming left V 9 bases short and J 0 bases short, with 8 bases between. The CDR3 DNA follows: TGTGCCAGCCGCCACACTAACTATGGCTACACCTTC. Translation gives CASRHTNYGYTF.

The chain employs TRBV6-4 and TRBJ2-3, with TRBD2 matching over 13 bases. CDR3 length: 14 residues. The V gene end was trimmed by 4 bases and the J gene end by 5 bases; junction bases not matched to a gene: 0. CDR1 is MRHNA, CDR2 SNTAGT, per germline. CDR3 sequence reads: CASSGTSGRDTQYF. CDR3 nucleotide sequence: TGTGCCAGCAGTGGGACTAGCGGGAGAGATACGCAGTATTTT.

This clone was seen more than once but under ten times. The rearrangement links TRBV6-5 to TRBJ2-1, with 11 bases identical to TRBD2. This CDR3 region has 16 residues. Germline trimming cut 2 bases from V and 13 bases from J; bases unmatched to any gene: 13. Germline-derived CDR1 and CDR2 are MNHEY and SVGAGI. CDR3 loop: CASSYRTGTSGLGQFF. CDR3 bases: TGTGCCAGCAGTTACCGCACCGGGACTAGCGGACTCGGTCAGTTCTTC.

The chain carries TRBV30 and TRBJ1-1; D uncertain. Per the germline V gene, CDR1 is GTSNPN and CDR2 is SVGIG (reference sequence). The CDR3 covers 14 residues. The V gene lost 0 bases and the J gene lost 1 base, with 9 bases spanning the gap. The CDR3: CAWSVGGRNTEAFF. The CDR3 coding sequence is TGTGCCTGGAGTGTAGGAGGGAGGAACACTGAAGCTTTCTTT.

The rearrangement uses TRBV7-3 and TRBJ2-2; a possible D gene is TRBD1 (6 bases). V lost 2 bases and J lost 3, with 10 bases in between. This CDR3 is built from 15 residues. Germline-derived CDR1 and CDR2 are SGHTA and FQGTGA. CDR3: CASSLGTRYTGELFF. In DNA form, the CDR3 reads TGTGCCAGCAGCTTAGGGACAAGATACACCGGGGAGCTGTTTTTT.

The chain has TRBV6-5 and TRBJ2-5; 7 bases match TRBD2. This CDR3 has 13 residues. CDR1 is MNHEY, CDR2 SVGAGI, per germline. The V and J ends lost 4 bases and 13 bases, in that order; junction bases with no gene match: 12. The CDR3 DNA follows: TGTGCCAGCAGTTCCCTGGGGGGGTCTACGCCGTACTTC. Translating gives CASSSLGGSTPYF.

This clone has only a few counts. The rearrangement joins TRBV4-3 to TRBJ1-5; TRBD1 might be the D (5 bases). The CDR3 covers 18 residues. The germline V gene encodes CDR1 LGHNA and CDR2 YSLEER. V was cut by 0 bases and J by 1 base, with 16 bases left in between. The CDR3 sequence: CASSQDLGGGGSNQPQHF. The CDR3 nucleotides read TGCGCCAGCAGCCAAGATCTTGGCGGGGGTGGAAGCAATCAGCCCCAGCATTTT.

The V call is TRBV15, the J call TRBJ2-1; the match to TRBD1 covers 9 bases. The J segment lost 3 bases and the V segment lost 0 bases, leaving 0 bases of the junction unmatched. The CDR3 runs to 15 residues. Germline lookup yields CDR1 LNHNV and CDR2 YYDKDF (reference sequence). CDR3 amino acids: CATSRETGGYNEQFF. The CDR3 region has the DNA TGTGCCACCAGCAGAGAGACAGGGGGCTACAATGAGCAGTTCTTC.

This clone was observed a single time. The V gene is TRBV30, the J gene TRBJ2-1, with 14 bases matching TRBD2. The CDR3 runs 14 residues. With V trimmed by 2 bases and J by 7 bases, 1 base remained unmatched. The germline V gene has CDR1 GTSNPN and CDR2 SVGIG (reference sequence). CDR3 DNA: TGTGCCTGGAGTAGGACTAGCGGGAGGAATGAGCAGTTCTTC. Translating gives CAWSRTSGRNEQFF.